These 9 T cell receptor beta chains originate from one sample sequenced in a study of shared clonotypes between healthy human individuals. TCRdb's copy holds only in-frame clones and misses some; the assay was immunoSEQ multiplex PCR. The sample has more than 1,200,000 clones, 97% to 99% seen once. The sample comprised naive CD4+ T cells sorted from blood. The subset here: CD45RA+ positively selected. Every receptor here comes from a man aged 25 to 40 in good health.

The rearrangement uses TRBV18 and TRBJ2-2; 8 positions match TRBD2. This CDR3 has 17 residues. Trimming cost V 0 bases and J 1 base; bases outside gene matches: 4. Germline values: CDR1 KGHSH, CDR2 LQKENI. This CDR3 is CASSPPGLAGNTGELFF. CDR3 DNA sequence: TGTGCCAGCTCACCACCGGGCCTAGCGGGGAACACCGGGGAGCTGTTTTTT. The full variable domain, in which reference TRBV18 and TRBJ2-2 provide the parts outside the CDR3, is NAGVMQNPRHLVRRRGQEARLRCSPMKGHSHVYWYRQLPEEGLKFMVYLQKENIIDESGMPKERFSAEFPKEGPSILRIQQVVRGDSAAYFCASSPPGLAGNTGELFFGEGSRLTVL.

The chain couples TRBV6-1 to TRBJ2-7; D is unresolved. The CDR3 totals 11 residues. The V end was cut by 6 bases, the J end by 6 bases, with 9 bases between. Germline lookup yields CDR1 MNHNS and CDR2 SASEGT. In DNA form, the CDR3 reads TGTGCCAGCAGGGGCTCGGCCGAGCAGTACTTC. Protein: CASRGSAEQYF.

The chain has TRBV30 and TRBJ1-1; no definite D call. Germline CDR1 is GTSNPN and CDR2 is SVGIG (reference sequence). The CDR3 runs to 12 residues. V was clipped by 6 bases and J by 4 bases, with 12 bases between them. CDR3 loop: CACCRPSTEAFF. CDR3 bases: TGTGCCTGCTGTAGGCCCAGCACTGAAGCTTTCTTT.

The genes are TRBV2 and TRBJ2-3, with 12 positions matching TRBD2. The junction had 16 bases not matched to a gene; V was cut back by 11 bases and J by 4 bases. Per germline, CDR1 SNHLY and CDR2 FYNNEI. This CDR3 comprises 17 residues. Here the CDR3 reads CASRRRTSGNKADTQYF. CDR3 nucleotide sequence: TGTGCCTCCCGGAGGAGGACTAGCGGGAATAAGGCAGATACGCAGTATTTT.

V and J are TRBV18 and TRBJ2-5; D tentatively fits TRBD1 or TRBD2 (5 bases each). Germline CDR1 and CDR2: KGHSH and LQKENI. The CDR3 runs 13 residues. The V and J ends lost 6 bases and 9 bases respectively, with 17 bases between them. The CDR3 is CASSDGTLMAQYF. The DNA of the CDR3 is TGTGCCAGCTCGGACGGGACGCTTATGGCCCAGTACTTC.

V gene TRBV18 combines with J gene TRBJ2-7, with TRBD1 matching over 8 bases. Trimming at V came to 3 bases and at J to 2 bases, leaving 9 bases not matched to a gene. The CDR3 is 16 amino acids. CDR1 KGHSH and CDR2 LQKENI come from the germline V gene. The CDR3 DNA follows: TGTGCCAGCTCACCCCGAGGGACAGGTAAACCCTACGAGCAGTACTTC. Amino acids: CASSPRGTGKPYEQYF.

This CDR3 is CASSQRGLGGANVLTF. The CDR3, as DNA: TGTGCCAGCAGCCAGAGGGGTCTAGGTGGGGCCAACGTCCTGACTTTC. V is TRBV7-6 and J is TRBJ2-6, with D perhaps being TRBD1 or TRBD2 (5 bases each). V was cut by 5 bases and J by 3 bases, with 14 bases left in between. CDR1 is SGHVS, CDR2 FNYEAQ, per germline. CDR3 length: 16 amino acids. Full variable domain (outside the CDR3, taken from reference TRBV7-6 and TRBJ2-6): GAGVSQSPRYKVTKRGQDVALRCDPISGHVSLYWYRQALGQGPEFLTYFNYEAQQDKSGLPNDRFSAERPEGSISTLTIQRTEQRDSAMYRCASSQRGLGGANVLTFGAGSRLTVL.

The chain combines TRBV7-9 with TRBJ2-7; TRBD1 matches at 9 bases. The germline CDR1 and CDR2 sequences are SEHNR and FQNEAQ (reference sequence). V gave up 6 bases and J gave up 1 base; unmatched junction bases: 7. The CDR3 length is 15 residues. The CDR3 protein is CASRFTGGLSYEQYF. In DNA form, the CDR3 reads TGTGCCAGCAGGTTTACAGGGGGCCTTTCCTACGAGCAGTACTTC. Variable domain in full (rest from reference TRBV7-9 and TRBJ2-7): DTGVSQNPRHKITKRGQNVTFRCDPISEHNRLYWYRQTLGQGPEFLTYFQNEAQLEKSRLLSDRFSAERPKGSFSTLEIQRTEQGDSAMYLCASRFTGGLSYEQYFGPGTRLTVT.

This chain uses TRBV5-5 with TRBJ2-4; tentatively, D is TRBD1 (5 bases). Trimming took 0 bases from V and 0 from J, leaving 13 bases between them. The CDR3 contains 17 residues. Germline V gives CDR1 SGHKS, CDR2 YYEKEE (reference sequence). In DNA, the CDR3 is TGTGCCAGCAGCTTGGTTTCAGACAGACTAGCCAAAAACATTCAGTACTTC. It is translated as CASSLVSDRLAKNIQYF.